One and the same sample provided the 3 T cell receptor gamma chains below, sequenced in a study of gammadelta T cells in human blood. TCRdb processed the RT-PCR reads again with the CATT caller. The repertoire holds around 200 gamma-chain clones, 6.5% to 7% seen once, with around 40% in the top ten. Specimen: Vgamma9Vdelta2 gamma-delta T cells from infant blood. These receptors all stem from a human donor.

A few counts support this clone. This likely came from a read error, as a far larger clone is one base away. The chain joins TRGV8 to TRGJ1 or TRGJ2. The CDR3 spans 14 residues. Per germline, CDR1 VENAVY and CDR2 YDSYNSRV. CDR3 protein: CATRDSPRGYKKLF. The CDR3 region has the DNA TGTGCCACCCGGGATAGCCCCCGTGGTTATAAGAAACTCTTT.

The table lists this clone with a few counts. The protein TCRdb lists belongs to a much larger clone and differs from this DNA's translation at residue 4, which points to a read error; the protein shown is made from the DNA. The chain employs TRGV9 and TRGJP. Germline V gives CDR1 GITISATS, CDR2 ISYDGTV (reference sequence). The CDR3 sequence is 16 residues long. The CDR3 here is CALLEVQELGKKIKVF. For the CDR3, the DNA is TGTGCCTTGTTGGAGGTGCAAGAGTTGGGCAAAAAAATCAAGGTATTT.

By proportion, this clone is hyperexpanded. This chain uses TRGV9 with TRGJ1 or TRGJ2. The CDR3 is made up of 12 amino acids. Germline V gene lookup returns CDR1 GITISATS and CDR2 ISYDGTV (reference sequence). J lost 1 base, V lost 6 bases, and 3 bases had no gene match. CDR3 bases: TGTGCCTTGTGGAACAATTATTATAAGAAACTCTTT. Protein sequence: CALWNNYYKKLF.